The T cell receptor beta chain under discussion was sequenced for a study of cytomegalovirus exposure and HLA in healthy donors. The study, taken as a whole, reports: Sequencing had likely introduced a cluster of highly shared sequence variants as an artifact.

In its sample, this clone was seen a few times. Its antigen is as yet unknown. Primers included in the PCR were 60 Vbeta and 13 Jbeta primers. Source study methods: Among the unique TCR beta chains that a later analysis counted, about 81 million in all, about 12 million were shared. Data came from immunoSEQ multiplex PCR; TCRdb stores just in-frame clones and leaves some out. D and trimming were read from the DNA, whereas the V and J calls and clone size are those reported in that table. The sample shows fewer than 200,000 clones, around 88% of them seen only once. V shed 6 bases, J shed 2 bases, and the junction held 5 bases outside the gene matches. This CDR3 spans 15 amino acids. The germline CDR1 and CDR2 sequences are WSHSY and SAAADI.

Sequencing was performed on PBMCs. The chain combines TRBV10-2 with TRBJ2-3, with 10 bases that match TRBD2. The receptor was derived from a man in his forties in good health and CMV-seropositive. The CDR3 sequence: CASSPTSGSTDTQYF. The DNA for the CDR3 is TGCGCCAGCAGCCCGACTAGCGGGTCCACAGATACGCAGTATTTT.